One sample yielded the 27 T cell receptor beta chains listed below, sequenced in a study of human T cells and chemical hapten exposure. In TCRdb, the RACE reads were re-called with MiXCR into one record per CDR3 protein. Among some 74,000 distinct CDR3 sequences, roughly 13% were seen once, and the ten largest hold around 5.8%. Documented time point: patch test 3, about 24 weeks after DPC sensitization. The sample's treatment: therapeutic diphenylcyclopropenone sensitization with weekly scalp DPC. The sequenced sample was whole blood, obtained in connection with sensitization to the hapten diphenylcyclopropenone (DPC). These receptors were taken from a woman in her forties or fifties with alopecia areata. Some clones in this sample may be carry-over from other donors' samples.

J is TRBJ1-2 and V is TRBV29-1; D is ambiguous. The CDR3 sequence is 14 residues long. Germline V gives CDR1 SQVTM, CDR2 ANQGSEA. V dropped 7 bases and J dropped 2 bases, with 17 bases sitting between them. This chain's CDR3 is CSAATSPLNYGYTF. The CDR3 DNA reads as TGCAGCGCCGCGACGAGTCCTTTAAACTATGGCTACACCTTC.

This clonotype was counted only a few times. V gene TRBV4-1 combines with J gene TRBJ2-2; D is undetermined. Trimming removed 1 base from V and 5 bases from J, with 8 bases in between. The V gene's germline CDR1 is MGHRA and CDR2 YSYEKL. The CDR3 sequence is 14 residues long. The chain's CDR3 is CASSQVGLTGELFF. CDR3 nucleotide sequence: TGCGCCAGCAGCCAAGTCGGCTTAACCGGGGAGCTGTTTTTT.

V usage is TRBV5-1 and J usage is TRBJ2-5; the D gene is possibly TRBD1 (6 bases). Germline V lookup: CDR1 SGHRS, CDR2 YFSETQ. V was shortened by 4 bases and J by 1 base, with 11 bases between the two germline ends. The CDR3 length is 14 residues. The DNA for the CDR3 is TGCGCCAGCAGCGCCGGGACACTCCAAGAGACCCAGTACTTC. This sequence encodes CASSAGTLQETQYF. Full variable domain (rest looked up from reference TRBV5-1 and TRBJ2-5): KAGVTQTPRYLIKTRGQQVTLSCSPISGHRSVSWYQQTPGQGLQFLFEYFSETQRNKGNFPGRFSGRQFSNSRSEMNVSTLELGDSALYLCASSAGTLQETQYFGPGTRLLVL.

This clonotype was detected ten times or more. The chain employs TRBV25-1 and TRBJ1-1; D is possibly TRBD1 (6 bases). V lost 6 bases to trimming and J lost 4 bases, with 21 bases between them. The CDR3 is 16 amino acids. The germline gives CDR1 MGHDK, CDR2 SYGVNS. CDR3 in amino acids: CASRKRDFGGGTEAFF. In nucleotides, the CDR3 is TGTGCCAGCAGAAAACGGGACTTTGGGGGCGGCACTGAAGCTTTCTTT.

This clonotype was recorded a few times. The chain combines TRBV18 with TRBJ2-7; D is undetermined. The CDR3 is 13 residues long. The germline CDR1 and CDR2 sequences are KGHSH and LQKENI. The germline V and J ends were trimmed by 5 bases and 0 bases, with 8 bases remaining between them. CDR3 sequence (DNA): TGTGCCAGCTCAGTGGCTAGCTCCTACGAGCAGTACTTC. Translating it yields CASSVASSYEQYF.

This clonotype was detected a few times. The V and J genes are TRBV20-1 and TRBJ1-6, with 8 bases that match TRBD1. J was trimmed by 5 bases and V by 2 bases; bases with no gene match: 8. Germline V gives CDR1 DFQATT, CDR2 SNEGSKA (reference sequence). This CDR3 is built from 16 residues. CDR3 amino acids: CSARTRGRGDNSPLHF. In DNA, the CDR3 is TGCAGTGCTAGAACCAGGGGGCGCGGGGATAATTCACCCCTCCACTTT.

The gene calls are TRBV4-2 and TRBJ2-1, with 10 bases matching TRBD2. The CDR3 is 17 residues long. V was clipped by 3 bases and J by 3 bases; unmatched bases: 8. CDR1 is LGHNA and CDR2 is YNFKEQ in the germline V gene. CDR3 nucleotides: TGTGCCAGCAGCCATACCGGACTAGCGGTGTACTACAATGAGCAGTTCTTC. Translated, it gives CASSHTGLAVYYNEQFF.

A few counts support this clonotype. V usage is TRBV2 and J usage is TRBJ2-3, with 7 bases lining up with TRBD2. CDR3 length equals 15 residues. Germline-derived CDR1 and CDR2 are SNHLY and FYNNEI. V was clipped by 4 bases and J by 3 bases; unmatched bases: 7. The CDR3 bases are TGTGCCAGCAGTGGGAATAGCGGGCAGACAGATACGCAGTATTTT. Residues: CASSGNSGQTDTQYF.

CDR3 nucleotide sequence: TGTGCCAGCAGCTTAAGTGGGGAGGGGTTACCTGAAGCTTTCTTT. This codes for CASSLSGEGLPEAFF. The chain recombines TRBV7-6 with TRBJ1-1; a weak D match, TRBD1 (5 bases). The V gene lost 2 bases and the J gene lost 6 bases, with 16 bases spanning the gap. Per germline, CDR1 SGHVS and CDR2 FNYEAQ. This CDR3 region has 15 residues.

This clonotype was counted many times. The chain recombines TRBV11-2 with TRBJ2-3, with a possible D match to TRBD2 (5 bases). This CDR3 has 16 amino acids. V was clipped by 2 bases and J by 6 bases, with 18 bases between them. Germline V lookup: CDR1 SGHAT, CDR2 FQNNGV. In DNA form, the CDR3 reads TGTGCCAGCAGCTTACTTGGTGGGAGATCGGCGGATACGCAGTATTTT. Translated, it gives CASSLLGGRSADTQYF.

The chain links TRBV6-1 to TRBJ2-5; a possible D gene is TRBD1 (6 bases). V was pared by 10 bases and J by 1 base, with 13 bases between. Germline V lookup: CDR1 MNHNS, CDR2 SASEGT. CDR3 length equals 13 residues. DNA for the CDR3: TGTGCCACAGGGGTACGGGCCCAAGAGACCCAGTACTTC. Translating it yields CATGVRAQETQYF.

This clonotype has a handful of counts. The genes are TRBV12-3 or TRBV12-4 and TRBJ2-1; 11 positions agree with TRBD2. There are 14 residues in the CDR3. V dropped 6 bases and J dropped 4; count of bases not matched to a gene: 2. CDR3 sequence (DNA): TGTGCCAGCAGGATAGCGGGAGGGTACAATGAGCAGTTCTTC. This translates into CASRIAGGYNEQFF.

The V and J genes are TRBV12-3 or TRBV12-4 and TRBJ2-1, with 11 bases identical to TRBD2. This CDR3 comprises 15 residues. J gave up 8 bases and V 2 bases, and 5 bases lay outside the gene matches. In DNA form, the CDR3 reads TGTGCCAGCAGTTTAACCACTAGCGGGAGTCATGAGCAGTTCTTC. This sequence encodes CASSLTTSGSHEQFF.

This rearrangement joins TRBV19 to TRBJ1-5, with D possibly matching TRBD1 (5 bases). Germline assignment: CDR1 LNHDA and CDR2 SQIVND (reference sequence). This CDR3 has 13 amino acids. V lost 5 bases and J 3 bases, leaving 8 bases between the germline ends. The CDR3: CASSGGINQPQHF. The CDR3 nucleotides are TGTGCCAGTAGTGGGGGGATCAATCAGCCCCAGCATTTT.

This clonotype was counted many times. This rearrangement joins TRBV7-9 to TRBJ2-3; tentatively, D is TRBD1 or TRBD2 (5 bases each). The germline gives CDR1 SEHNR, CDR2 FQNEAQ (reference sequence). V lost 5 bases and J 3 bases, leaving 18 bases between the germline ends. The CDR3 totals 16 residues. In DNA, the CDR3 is TGTGCCAGCAGCGGGGGTCTAGTAGGCGGGACAGATACGCAGTATTTT. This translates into CASSGGLVGGTDTQYF.

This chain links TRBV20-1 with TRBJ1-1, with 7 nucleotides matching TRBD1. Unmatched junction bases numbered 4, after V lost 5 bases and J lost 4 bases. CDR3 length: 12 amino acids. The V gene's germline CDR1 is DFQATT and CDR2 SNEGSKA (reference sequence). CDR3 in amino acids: CSAVAGGTEAFF. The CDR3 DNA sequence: TGCAGTGCTGTAGCAGGGGGCACTGAAGCTTTCTTT.

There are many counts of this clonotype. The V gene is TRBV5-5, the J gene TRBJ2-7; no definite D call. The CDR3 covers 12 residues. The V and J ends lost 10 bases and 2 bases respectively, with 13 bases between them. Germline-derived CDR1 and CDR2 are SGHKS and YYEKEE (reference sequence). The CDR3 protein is CAQYGQAYEQYF. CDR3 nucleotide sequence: TGTGCCCAATACGGTCAAGCCTACGAGCAGTACTTC.

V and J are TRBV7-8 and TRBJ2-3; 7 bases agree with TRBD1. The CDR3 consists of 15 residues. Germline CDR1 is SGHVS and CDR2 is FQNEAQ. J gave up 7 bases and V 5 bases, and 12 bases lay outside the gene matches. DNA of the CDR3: TGTGCCAGCAGCGAAAGACAGGGTTGGATGAATACGCAGTATTTT. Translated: CASSERQGWMNTQYF.

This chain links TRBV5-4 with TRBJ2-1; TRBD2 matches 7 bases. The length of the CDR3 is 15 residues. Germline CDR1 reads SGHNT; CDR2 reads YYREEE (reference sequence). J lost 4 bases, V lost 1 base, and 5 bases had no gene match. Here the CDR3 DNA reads TGTGCCAGCAGCTTGAGTCTAGCGGAATACAATGAGCAGTTCTTC. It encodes CASSLSLAEYNEQFF.

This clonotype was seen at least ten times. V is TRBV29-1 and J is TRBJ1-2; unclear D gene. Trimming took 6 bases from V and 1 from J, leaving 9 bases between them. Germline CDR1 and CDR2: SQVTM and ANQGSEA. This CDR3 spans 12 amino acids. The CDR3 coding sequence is TGCAGCGTCCACAGCAATAACTATGGCTACACCTTC. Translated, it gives CSVHSNNYGYTF. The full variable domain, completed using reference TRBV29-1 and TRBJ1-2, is SAVISQKPSRDICQRGTSLTIQCQVDSQVTMMFWYRQQPGQSLTLIATANQGSEATYESGFVIDKFPISRPNLTFSTLTVSNMSPEDSSIYLCSVHSNNYGYTFGSGTRLTVV.

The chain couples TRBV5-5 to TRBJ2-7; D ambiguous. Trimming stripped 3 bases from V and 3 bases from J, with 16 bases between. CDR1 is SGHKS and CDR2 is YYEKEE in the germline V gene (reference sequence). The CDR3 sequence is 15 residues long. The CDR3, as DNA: TGTGCCAGCAGCTCGGCCCTCACAGTTTACTACGAGCAGTACTTC. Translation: CASSSALTVYYEQYF.

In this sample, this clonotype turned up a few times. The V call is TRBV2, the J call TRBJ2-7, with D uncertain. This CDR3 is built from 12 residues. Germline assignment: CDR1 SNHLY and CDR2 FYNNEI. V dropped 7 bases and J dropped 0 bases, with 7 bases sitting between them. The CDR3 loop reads CASTTPSYEQYF. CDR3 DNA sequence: TGTGCCAGCACGACTCCCTCCTACGAGCAGTACTTC. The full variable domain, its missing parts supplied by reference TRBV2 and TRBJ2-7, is EPEVTQTPSHQVTQMGQEVILRCVPISNHLYFYWYRQILGQKVEFLVSFYNNEISEKSEIFDDQFSVERPDGSNFTLKIRSTKLEDSAMYFCASTTPSYEQYFGPGTRLTVT.

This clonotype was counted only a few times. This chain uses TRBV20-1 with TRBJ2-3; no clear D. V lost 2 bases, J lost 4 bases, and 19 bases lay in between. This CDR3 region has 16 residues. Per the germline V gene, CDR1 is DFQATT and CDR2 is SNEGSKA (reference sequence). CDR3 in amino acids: CSARPIDGYSPDTQYF. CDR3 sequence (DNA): TGCAGTGCTAGACCCATAGACGGATATAGCCCAGATACGCAGTATTTT.

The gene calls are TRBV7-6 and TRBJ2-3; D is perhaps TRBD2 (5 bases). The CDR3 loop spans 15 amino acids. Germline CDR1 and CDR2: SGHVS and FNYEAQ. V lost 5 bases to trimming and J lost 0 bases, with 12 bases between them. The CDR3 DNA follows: TGTGCCAGCAGCCCCTCTAGCAGGAGCACAGATACGCAGTATTTT. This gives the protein CASSPSSRSTDTQYF.

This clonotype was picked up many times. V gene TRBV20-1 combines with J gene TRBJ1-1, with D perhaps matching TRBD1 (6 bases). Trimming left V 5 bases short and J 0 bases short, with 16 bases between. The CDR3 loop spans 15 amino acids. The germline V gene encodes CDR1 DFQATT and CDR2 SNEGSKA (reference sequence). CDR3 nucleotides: TGCAGTGCTCCCGATAAGGGGGGTATGAACACTGAAGCTTTCTTT. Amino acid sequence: CSAPDKGGMNTEAFF.

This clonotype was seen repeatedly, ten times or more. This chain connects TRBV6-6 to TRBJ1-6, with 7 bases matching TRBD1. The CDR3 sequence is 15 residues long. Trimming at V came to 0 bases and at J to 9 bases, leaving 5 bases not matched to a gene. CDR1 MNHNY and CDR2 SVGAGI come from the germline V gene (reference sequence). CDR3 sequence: CASSYSSGGSSPLHF. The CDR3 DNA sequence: TGTGCCAGCAGTTACTCGTCAGGGGGGAGTTCACCCCTCCACTTT.

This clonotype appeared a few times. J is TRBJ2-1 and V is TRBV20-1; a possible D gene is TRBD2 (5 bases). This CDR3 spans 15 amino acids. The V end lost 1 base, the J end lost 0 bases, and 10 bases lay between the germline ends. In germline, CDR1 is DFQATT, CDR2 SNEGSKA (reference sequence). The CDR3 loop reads CSARGQRSSYNEQFF. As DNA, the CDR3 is TGCAGTGCTAGAGGGCAGCGGAGCTCCTACAATGAGCAGTTCTTC.